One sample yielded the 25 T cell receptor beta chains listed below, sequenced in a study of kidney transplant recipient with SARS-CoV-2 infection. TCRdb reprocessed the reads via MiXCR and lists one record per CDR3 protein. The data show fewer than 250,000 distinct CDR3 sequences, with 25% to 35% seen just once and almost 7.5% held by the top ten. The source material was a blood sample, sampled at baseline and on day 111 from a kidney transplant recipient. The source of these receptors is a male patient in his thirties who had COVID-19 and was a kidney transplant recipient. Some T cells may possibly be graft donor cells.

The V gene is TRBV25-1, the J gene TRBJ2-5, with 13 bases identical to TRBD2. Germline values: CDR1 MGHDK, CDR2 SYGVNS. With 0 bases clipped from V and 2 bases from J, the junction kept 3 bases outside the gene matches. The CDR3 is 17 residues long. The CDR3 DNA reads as TGTGCCAGCAGTGAATATTTGGGACTAGCGGGACAAGAGACCCAGTACTTC. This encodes CASSEYLGLAGQETQYF.

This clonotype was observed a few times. The CDR3 DNA reads as TGTGCCAGCAGCGGTTTCCGCAGAGACGGAAAGACCTATGGCTACACCTTC. This codes for CASSGFRRDGKTYGYTF. The chain has TRBV7-2 and TRBJ1-2; no clear D gene. V shed 5 bases and J shed 4 bases, with 23 bases lying between them. The CDR3 is made up of 17 amino acids. Germline V CDR1 and CDR2: SGHTA, FQGNSA.

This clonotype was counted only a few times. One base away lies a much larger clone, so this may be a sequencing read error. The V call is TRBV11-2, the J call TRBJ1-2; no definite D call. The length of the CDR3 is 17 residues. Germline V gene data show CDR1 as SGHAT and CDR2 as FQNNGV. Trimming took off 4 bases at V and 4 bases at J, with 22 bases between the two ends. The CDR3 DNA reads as TGTGCCAGCAGCTATTTCGCAACAAGCAGAAAGACCTATGGCTACACCTTC. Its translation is CASSYFATSRKTYGYTF.

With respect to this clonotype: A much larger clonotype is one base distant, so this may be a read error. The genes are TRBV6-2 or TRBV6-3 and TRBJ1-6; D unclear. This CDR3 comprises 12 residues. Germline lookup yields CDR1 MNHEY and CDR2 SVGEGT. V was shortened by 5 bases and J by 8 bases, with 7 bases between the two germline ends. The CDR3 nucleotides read TGTGCCAGCAGTGGCGAATATTCACCCCTCCACTTT. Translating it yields CASSGEYSPLHF.

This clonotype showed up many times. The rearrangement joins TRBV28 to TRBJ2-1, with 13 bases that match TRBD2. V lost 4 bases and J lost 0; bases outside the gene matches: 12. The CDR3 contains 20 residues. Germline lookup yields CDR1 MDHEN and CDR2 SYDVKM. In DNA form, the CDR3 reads TGTGCCAGCAGTTCCCAAGTAGGGACTAGCGGGATGGGCTCCTACAATGAGCAGTTCTTC. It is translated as CASSSQVGTSGMGSYNEQFF. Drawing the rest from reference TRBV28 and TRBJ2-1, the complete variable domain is DVKVTQSSRYLVKRTGEKVFLECVQDMDHENMFWYRQDPGLGLRLIYFSYDVKMKEKGDIPEGYSVSREKKERFSLILESASTNQTSMYLCASSSQVGTSGMGSYNEQFFGPGTRLTVL.

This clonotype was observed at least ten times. CDR3 coding DNA: TGTGCCAGCAGCTTATCGGGGGCGGGGAATTCACCCCTCCACTTT. As protein: CASSLSGAGNSPLHF. The chain carries TRBV7-2 and TRBJ1-6, with D perhaps TRBD1 (6 bases). The germline CDR1 and CDR2 sequences are SGHTA and FQGNSA. The CDR3 consists of 15 residues. With 2 bases removed from V and 7 bases from J, the gap between germline ends came to 12 bases.

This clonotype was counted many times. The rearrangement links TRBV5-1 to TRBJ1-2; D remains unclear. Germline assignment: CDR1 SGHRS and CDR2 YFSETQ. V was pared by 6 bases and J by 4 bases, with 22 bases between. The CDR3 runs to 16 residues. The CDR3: CASTGLSVRKTYGYTF. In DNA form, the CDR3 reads TGCGCCAGCACGGGTTTATCGGTTCGAAAGACCTATGGCTACACCTTC.

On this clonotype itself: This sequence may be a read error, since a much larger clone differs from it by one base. CDR3 protein: CASSSRGSDYDYTF. Here the CDR3 DNA reads TGTGCCAGCAGTTCCAGGGGGTCGGACTATGACTACACCTTC. This rearrangement joins TRBV6-5 to TRBJ1-2; TRBD1 agrees at 7 bases. The CDR3 runs to 14 residues. Germline V lookup: CDR1 MNHEY, CDR2 SVGAGI.

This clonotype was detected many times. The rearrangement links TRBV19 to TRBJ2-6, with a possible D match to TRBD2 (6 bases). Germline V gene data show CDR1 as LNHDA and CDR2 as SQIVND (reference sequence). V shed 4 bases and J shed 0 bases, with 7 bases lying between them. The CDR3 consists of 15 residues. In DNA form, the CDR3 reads TGTGCCAGTAGTAGCGGGGCCTCTGGGGCCAACGTCCTGACTTTC. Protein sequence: CASSSGASGANVLTF.

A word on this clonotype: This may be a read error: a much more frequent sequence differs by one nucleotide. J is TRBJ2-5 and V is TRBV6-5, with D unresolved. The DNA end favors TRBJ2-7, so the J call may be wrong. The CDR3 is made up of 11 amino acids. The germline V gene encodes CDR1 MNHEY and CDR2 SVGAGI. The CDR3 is CASSSGCEQYV. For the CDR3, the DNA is TGTGCCAGCAGCTCGGGTTGCGAGCAGTACGTC.

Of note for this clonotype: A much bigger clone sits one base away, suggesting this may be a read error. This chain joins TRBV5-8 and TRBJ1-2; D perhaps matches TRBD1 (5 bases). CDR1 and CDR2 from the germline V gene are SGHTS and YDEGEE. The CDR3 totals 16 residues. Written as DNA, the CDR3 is TGTACCAGCAGTTATCCGGAACAGGAACTTTTCTATGGCTACACCTTC. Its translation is CTSSYPEQELFYGYTF.

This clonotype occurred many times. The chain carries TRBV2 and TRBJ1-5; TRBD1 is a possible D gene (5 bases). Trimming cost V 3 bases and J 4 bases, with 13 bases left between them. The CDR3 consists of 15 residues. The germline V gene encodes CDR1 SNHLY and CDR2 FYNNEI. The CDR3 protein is CASSEATVLNQPQHF. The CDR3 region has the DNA TGTGCCAGCAGTGAGGCGACAGTCCTTAATCAGCCCCAGCATTTT.

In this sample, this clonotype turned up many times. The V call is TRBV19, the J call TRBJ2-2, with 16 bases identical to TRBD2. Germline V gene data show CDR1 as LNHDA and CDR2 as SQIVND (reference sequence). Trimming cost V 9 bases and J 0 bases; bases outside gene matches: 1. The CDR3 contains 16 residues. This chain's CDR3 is CASGTSGRANTGELFF. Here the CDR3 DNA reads TGTGCCAGCGGGACTAGCGGGAGGGCGAACACCGGGGAGCTGTTTTTT. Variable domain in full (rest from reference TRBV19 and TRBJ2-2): DGGITQSPKYLFRKEGQNVTLSCEQNLNHDAMYWYRQDPGQGLRLIYYSQIVNDFQKGDIAEGYSVSREKKESFPLTVTSAQKNPTAFYLCASGTSGRANTGELFFGEGSRLTVL.

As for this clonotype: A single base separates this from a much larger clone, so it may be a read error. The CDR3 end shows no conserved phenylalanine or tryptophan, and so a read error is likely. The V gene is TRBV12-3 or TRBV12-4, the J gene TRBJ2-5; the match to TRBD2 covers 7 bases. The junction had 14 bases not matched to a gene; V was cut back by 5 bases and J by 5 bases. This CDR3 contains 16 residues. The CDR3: CASSEWTGGSTETQYS. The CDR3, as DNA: TGTGCCAGCAGTGAATGGACCGGGGGGAGCACGGAGACCCAGTACTCC.

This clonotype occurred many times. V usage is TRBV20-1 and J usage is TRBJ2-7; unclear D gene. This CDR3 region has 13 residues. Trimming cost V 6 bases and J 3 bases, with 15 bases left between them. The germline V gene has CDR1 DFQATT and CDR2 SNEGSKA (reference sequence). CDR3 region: CSALGQASYEQYF. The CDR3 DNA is TGCAGTGCCCTTGGCCAGGCGAGCTACGAGCAGTACTTC.

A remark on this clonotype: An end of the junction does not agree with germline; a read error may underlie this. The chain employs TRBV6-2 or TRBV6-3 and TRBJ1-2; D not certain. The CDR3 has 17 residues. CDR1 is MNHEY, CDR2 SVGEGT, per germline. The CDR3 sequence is CASSGTRCIGKTYGHTF. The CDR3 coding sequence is TGTGCCAGCAGTGGTACTCGCTGCATCGGAAAGACCTATGGCCACACCTTC.

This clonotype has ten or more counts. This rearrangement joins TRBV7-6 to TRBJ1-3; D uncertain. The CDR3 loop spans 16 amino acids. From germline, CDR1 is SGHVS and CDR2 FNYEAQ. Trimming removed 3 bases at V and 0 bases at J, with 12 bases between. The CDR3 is CASSFLTFNSGNTIYF. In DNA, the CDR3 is TGTGCCAGCAGCTTCCTCACCTTCAACTCTGGAAACACCATATATTTT.

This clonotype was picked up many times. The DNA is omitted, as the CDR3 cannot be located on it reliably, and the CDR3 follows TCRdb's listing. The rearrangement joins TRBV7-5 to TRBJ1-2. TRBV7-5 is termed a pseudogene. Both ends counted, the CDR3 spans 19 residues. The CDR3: CISVPELWCEVGKTYGYTF.

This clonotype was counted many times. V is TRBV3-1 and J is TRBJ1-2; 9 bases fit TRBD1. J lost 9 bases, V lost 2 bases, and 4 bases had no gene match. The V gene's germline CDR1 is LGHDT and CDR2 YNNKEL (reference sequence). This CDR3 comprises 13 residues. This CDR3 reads CASSQPGQGRYTF. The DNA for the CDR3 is TGTGCCAGCAGCCAACCGGGACAGGGTCGCTACACCTTC.

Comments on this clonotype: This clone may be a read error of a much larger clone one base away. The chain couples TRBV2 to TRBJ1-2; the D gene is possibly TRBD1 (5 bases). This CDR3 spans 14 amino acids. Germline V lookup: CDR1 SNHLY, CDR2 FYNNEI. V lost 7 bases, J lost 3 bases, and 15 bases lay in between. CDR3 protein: CASTPGRGDYGYTF. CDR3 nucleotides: TGTGCCAGCACTCCGGGACGGGGAGACTATGGCTACACCTTC.

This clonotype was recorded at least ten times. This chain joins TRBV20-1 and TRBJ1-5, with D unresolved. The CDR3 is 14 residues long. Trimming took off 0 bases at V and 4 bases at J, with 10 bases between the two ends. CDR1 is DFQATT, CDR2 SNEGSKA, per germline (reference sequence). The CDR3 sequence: CSARDWVGNQPQHF. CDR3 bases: TGCAGTGCTAGAGATTGGGTGGGAAATCAGCCCCAGCATTTT.

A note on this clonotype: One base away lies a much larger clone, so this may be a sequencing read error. The DNA for the CDR3 is TGTGCCAGCAGGCCCTCCGGGACTAGCGCTATCGGGGAGCTGCTTTTT. It codes for CASRPSGTSAIGELLF. V gene TRBV6-6 combines with J gene TRBJ2-2; 10 bases match TRBD2. CDR3 size: 16 residues. The germline gives CDR1 MNHNY, CDR2 SVGAGI (reference sequence).

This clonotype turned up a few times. The CDR3 sequence: CASSLIPMGTGGMGANVLTF. The CDR3 DNA reads TGTGCCAGCAGCTTAATCCCCATGGGGACAGGGGGCATGGGGGCCAACGTCCTGACTTTC. The V call is TRBV7-3, the J call TRBJ2-6; 12 positions agree with TRBD1. The CDR3 has 20 residues. CDR1 and CDR2 from the germline V gene are SGHTA and FQGTGA. V gave up 1 base and J gave up 4 bases; unmatched junction bases: 11.

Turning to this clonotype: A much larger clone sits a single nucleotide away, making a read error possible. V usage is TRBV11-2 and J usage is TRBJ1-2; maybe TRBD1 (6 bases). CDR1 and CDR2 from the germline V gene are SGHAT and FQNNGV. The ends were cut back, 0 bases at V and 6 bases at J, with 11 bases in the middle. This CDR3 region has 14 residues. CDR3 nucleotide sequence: TGTGCCAGCAGCTTAGATTGGACAGCCCATGGCTACACCTTC. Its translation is CASSLDWTAHGYTF.

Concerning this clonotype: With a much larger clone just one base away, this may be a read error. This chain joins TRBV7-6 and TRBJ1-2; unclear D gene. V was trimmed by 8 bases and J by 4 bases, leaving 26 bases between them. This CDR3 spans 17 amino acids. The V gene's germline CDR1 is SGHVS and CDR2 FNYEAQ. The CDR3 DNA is TGTGCCAGCGGCTCAAGCATTGAATCTCGAAAGACCTATGGCTACACCTTC. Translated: CASGSSIESRKTYGYTF.